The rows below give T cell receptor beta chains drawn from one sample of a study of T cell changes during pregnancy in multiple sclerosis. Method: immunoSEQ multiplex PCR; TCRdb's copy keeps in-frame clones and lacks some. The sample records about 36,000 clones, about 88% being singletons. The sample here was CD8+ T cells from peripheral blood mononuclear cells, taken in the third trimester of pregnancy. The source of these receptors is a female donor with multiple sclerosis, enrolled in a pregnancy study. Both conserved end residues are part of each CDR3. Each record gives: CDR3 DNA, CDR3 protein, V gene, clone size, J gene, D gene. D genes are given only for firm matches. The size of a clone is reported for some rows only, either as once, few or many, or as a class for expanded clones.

cdr3_nt: TGTGCCAGCAGCCTTAAGATTGGGGGCCCCTACTCTGGGGCCAACGTCCTGACTTTC
cdr3_aa: CASSLKIGGPYSGANVLTF
v_call: TRBV11-3
clone_size: NA
j_call: TRBJ2-6
d_call: NA

cdr3_nt: TGTGCCAGTAGTATCATAGGGGGCCCTGAAGCTTTCTTT
cdr3_aa: CASSIIGGPEAFF
v_call: TRBV19
clone_size: once
j_call: TRBJ1-1
d_call: TRBD1

cdr3_nt: TGTGCCACGGCCCTGGAGGATGGCTCCTACAATGAGCAGTTCTTC
cdr3_aa: CATALEDGSYNEQFF
v_call: TRBV6-4
clone_size: NA
j_call: TRBJ2-1
d_call: NA

cdr3_nt: TGTGCCAGTAGTACCCTTAGCAATCAGCCCCAGCATTTT
cdr3_aa: CASSTLSNQPQHF
v_call: TRBV19
clone_size: NA
j_call: TRBJ1-5
d_call: NA

cdr3_nt: TGTGCCAGCAGCGTCGGGACAGGTAGTCCGTACGAGCAGTACTTC
cdr3_aa: CASSVGTGSPYEQYF
v_call: TRBV2
clone_size: once
j_call: TRBJ2-7
d_call: TRBD1

cdr3_nt: TGTGCCAGCATAAGGGGGCAGACCGGGGAGCTGTTTTTT
cdr3_aa: CASIRGQTGELFF
v_call: TRBV2
clone_size: NA
j_call: TRBJ2-2
d_call: TRBD1

cdr3_nt: TGTGCCAGCAGCTTAGATCAGGGTACCGCGATACTGCTTCATTCACCCCTCCACTTT
cdr3_aa: CASSLDQGTAILLHSPLHF
v_call: TRBV7-6
clone_size: NA
j_call: TRBJ1-6
d_call: NA

cdr3_nt: TGTGCCAGCAGCGAGACAGAGAACACCGGGGAGCTGTTTTTT
cdr3_aa: CASSETENTGELFF
v_call: TRBV6-4
clone_size: few
j_call: TRBJ2-2
d_call: NA

cdr3_nt: TGTGCCAGCATAGGAGTAGGGGGCGCCGAGCAGTACTTC
cdr3_aa: CASIGVGGAEQYF
v_call: TRBV6-5
clone_size: NA
j_call: TRBJ2-7
d_call: TRBD1

cdr3_nt: TGTGCCAGCAGTGAAGGGGTAGGGGATAGCAATCAGCCCCAGCATTTT
cdr3_aa: CASSEGVGDSNQPQHF
v_call: TRBV6-1
clone_size: few
j_call: TRBJ1-5
d_call: NA

cdr3_nt: TGTGCCAGCAGCTTAGGTGGGCCCGGCCATGGCTACACCTTC
cdr3_aa: CASSLGGPGHGYTF
v_call: TRBV7-9
clone_size: medium-sized
j_call: TRBJ1-2
d_call: NA

cdr3_nt: TGTGCCAGCAGCTTAGCGCGCGGGGGCACTGAAGCTTTCTTT
cdr3_aa: CASSLARGGTEAFF
v_call: TRBV7-8
clone_size: once
j_call: TRBJ1-1
d_call: NA

cdr3_nt: TGCGCCAGCAGCTTGGAGACGGGATCAGATACGCAGTATTTT
cdr3_aa: CASSLETGSDTQYF
v_call: TRBV5-1
clone_size: once
j_call: TRBJ2-3
d_call: NA

cdr3_nt: TGTGCCAGCAGCCCCGAATCCAGGGCGCTTGAAGCTTTCTTT
cdr3_aa: CASSPESRALEAFF
v_call: TRBV7-9
clone_size: NA
j_call: TRBJ1-1
d_call: NA

cdr3_nt: TGTGCCAGTAGCCTAGGGGGAGGCTACACCTTC
cdr3_aa: CASSLGGGYTF
v_call: TRBV19
clone_size: NA
j_call: TRBJ1-2
d_call: NA

cdr3_nt: TGTGCCAGCAGCCAACAGGGGAACTATGGCTACACCTTC
cdr3_aa: CASSQQGNYGYTF
v_call: TRBV7-9
clone_size: once
j_call: TRBJ1-2
d_call: TRBD1

cdr3_nt: TGTGCCAGCAGCTTAGAGGAGTCAGGGACTGGAAACACCATATATTTT
cdr3_aa: CASSLEESGTGNTIYF
v_call: TRBV11-2
clone_size: NA
j_call: TRBJ1-3
d_call: NA

cdr3_nt: TGTGCCAGCAGTACCACGACAGGGCCCATACGAGAGCAGTACTTC
cdr3_aa: CASSTTTGPIREQYF
v_call: TRBV6-1
clone_size: NA
j_call: TRBJ2-7
d_call: TRBD1

cdr3_nt: TGTGCCAGCAGTCCGATCGGGAGATCTGGAAACACCATATATTTT
cdr3_aa: CASSPIGRSGNTIYF
v_call: TRBV28
clone_size: NA
j_call: TRBJ1-3
d_call: NA

cdr3_nt: TGTGCCAGCAGCGTTTCCCACAGGGCGGGTGCTGAAGCTTTCTTT
cdr3_aa: CASSVSHRAGAEAFF
v_call: TRBV9
clone_size: NA
j_call: TRBJ1-1
d_call: NA